Following are 10 T cell receptor beta chains from one sample sequenced in a study of glioma-infiltrating T cells. Amplification of TCR alpha and beta CDR3 regions from RNA used iRepertoire nested multiplex PCR. Each CDR3 protein is one row after TCRdb ran MiXCR on the multiplex PCR reads. The table has 110,000 or so distinct CDR3 sequences, approximately 26% seen once. Sequences were obtained from glioma tissue, nonneoplastic brain tissue, or PBMCs (not recorded which). The receptors stem from a human donor with low-grade glioma or glioblastoma, undergoing nonglioma brain surgery, or in good health (not recorded which).

This clonotype occurred many times. The chain combines TRBV6-4 with TRBJ2-1, with 10 bases matching TRBD2. This CDR3 has 15 amino acids. Germline lookup yields CDR1 MRHNA and CDR2 SNTAGT. Trimming took 4 bases from V and 9 from J; bases not matched to a gene: 9. This CDR3 reads CASSVSGGLRSEQFF. The CDR3 region has the DNA TGTGCCAGCAGTGTTAGCGGGGGGTTACGGAGTGAGCAGTTCTTC.

Many counts were recorded for this clonotype. The V gene is TRBV7-9, the J gene TRBJ2-3, with D perhaps matching TRBD1 (5 bases). This CDR3 spans 15 amino acids. V dropped 3 bases and J dropped 2 bases, with 12 bases sitting between them. Germline CDR1 is SEHNR and CDR2 is FQNEAQ (reference sequence). The CDR3 sequence: CASSLGQRFTDTQYF. The CDR3 coding sequence is TGTGCCAGCAGCTTGGGGCAACGATTCACAGATACGCAGTATTTT. Using reference TRBV7-9 and TRBJ2-3 for the parts outside the CDR3, the full variable domain is DTGVSQNPRHKITKRGQNVTFRCDPISEHNRLYWYRQTLGQGPEFLTYFQNEAQLEKSRLLSDRFSAERPKGSFSTLEIQRTEQGDSAMYLCASSLGQRFTDTQYFGPGTRLTVL.

This sequence joins TRBV6-1 and TRBJ2-3; 10 positions match TRBD2. The CDR3 covers 16 residues. The V gene's germline CDR1 is MNHNS and CDR2 SASEGT. V shed 6 bases and J 4 bases; nucleotides not matched to a gene: 10. The CDR3 spells CASSVESGRASDTQYF. The CDR3 DNA is TGTGCCAGCAGCGTAGAGAGCGGGAGGGCCTCAGATACGCAGTATTTT.

For this clonotype: It may be a read error: a sequence one base away is much more abundant. The V and J genes are TRBV29-1 and TRBJ2-7, with TRBD1 matching 7 bases. J lost 5 bases, V lost 6 bases, and 7 bases had no gene match. Per germline, CDR1 SQVTM and CDR2 ANQGSEA. The CDR3 runs to 12 residues. The CDR3 loop is CSVTTGYHEQYF. CDR3 bases: TGCAGCGTCACGACAGGGTACCACGAGCAGTACTTC.

The chain uses TRBV19 and TRBJ1-1; no reliable D call. V dropped 3 bases and J dropped 4 bases, with 9 bases sitting between them. The CDR3 has 13 amino acids. Germline V gene sequence: CDR1 LNHDA, CDR2 SQIVND (reference sequence). The CDR3 loop reads CASSMGRTTEAFF. The CDR3 nucleotides are TGTGCCAGTAGTATGGGCAGAACCACTGAAGCTTTCTTT.

Regarding this clonotype: With a much larger clone just one base away, this may be a read error. V is TRBV5-1 and J is TRBJ1-1, with 9 bases identical to TRBD1. CDR3 length: 14 amino acids. V dropped 4 bases and J dropped 6; count of bases not matched to a gene: 7. Per germline, CDR1 SGHRS and CDR2 YFSETQ. The CDR3 DNA is TGCGCCAGCAGCCCGGGGACAGGGCACGCTGAAGCTTTCTTT. Protein sequence: CASSPGTGHAEAFF.

This chain uses TRBV19 with TRBJ2-5, with 11 bases aligning to TRBD2. This CDR3 comprises 15 residues. Germline V gives CDR1 LNHDA, CDR2 SQIVND (reference sequence). V lost 4 bases and J lost 3; bases outside the gene matches: 4. In DNA, the CDR3 is TGTGCCAGTAGTACCGGGACTAGCGGCAAAGAGACCCAGTACTTC. Its protein is CASSTGTSGKETQYF. Filled out from reference TRBV19 and TRBJ2-5, the complete variable domain reads DGGITQSPKYLFRKEGQNVTLSCEQNLNHDAMYWYRQDPGQGLRLIYYSQIVNDFQKGDIAEGYSVSREKKESFPLTVTSAQKNPTAFYLCASSTGTSGKETQYFGPGTRLLVL.

To note about this clonotype: Being one base from a much bigger clone, this may be a read error. This chain joins TRBV7-9 and TRBJ2-5, with D unresolved. Germline V CDR1 and CDR2: SEHNR, FQNEAQ (reference sequence). This CDR3 spans 15 amino acids. V lost 5 bases and J 5 bases, leaving 18 bases between the germline ends. CDR3 bases: TGTGCCAGCAGCCCCTATCGTTCCCGCCATGAGACCCAGTACTTC. Translated, it gives CASSPYRSRHETQYF.

In this sample, this clonotype turned up many times. The V and J genes are TRBV27 and TRBJ1-4; D may be TRBD1 (5 bases). CDR1 is MNHEY and CDR2 is SMNVEV in the germline V gene (reference sequence). The CDR3 length is 14 residues. Trimming took off 5 bases at V and 7 bases at J, with 14 bases between the two ends. CDR3 nucleotides: TGTGCCAGCAGTCTACAGGAAAGCGGTGAAAAACTGTTTTTT. It specifies CASSLQESGEKLFF.

The sample holds many counts of this clonotype. This chain joins TRBV4-3 and TRBJ2-7, with 9 nucleotides matching TRBD2. V was pared by 0 bases and J by 3 bases, with 6 bases of the junction left unmatched. Germline values: CDR1 LGHNA, CDR2 YSLEER. This CDR3 contains 16 residues. The chain's CDR3 is CASSQDETSGYYEQYF. The CDR3 DNA reads TGCGCCAGCAGCCAAGATGAGACTAGCGGTTACTACGAGCAGTACTTC.